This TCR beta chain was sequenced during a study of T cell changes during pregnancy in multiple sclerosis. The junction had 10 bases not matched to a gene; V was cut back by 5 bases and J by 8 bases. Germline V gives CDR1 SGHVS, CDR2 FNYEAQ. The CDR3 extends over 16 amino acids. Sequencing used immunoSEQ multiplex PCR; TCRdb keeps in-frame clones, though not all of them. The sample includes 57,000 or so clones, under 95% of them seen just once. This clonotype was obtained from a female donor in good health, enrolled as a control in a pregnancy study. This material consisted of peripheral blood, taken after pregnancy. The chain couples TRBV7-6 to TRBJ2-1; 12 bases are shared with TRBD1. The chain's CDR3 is CASSPRGGTGGHEQFF. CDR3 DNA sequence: TGTGCCAGCAGCCCCCGGGGAGGGACAGGGGGCCATGAGCAGTTCTTC.